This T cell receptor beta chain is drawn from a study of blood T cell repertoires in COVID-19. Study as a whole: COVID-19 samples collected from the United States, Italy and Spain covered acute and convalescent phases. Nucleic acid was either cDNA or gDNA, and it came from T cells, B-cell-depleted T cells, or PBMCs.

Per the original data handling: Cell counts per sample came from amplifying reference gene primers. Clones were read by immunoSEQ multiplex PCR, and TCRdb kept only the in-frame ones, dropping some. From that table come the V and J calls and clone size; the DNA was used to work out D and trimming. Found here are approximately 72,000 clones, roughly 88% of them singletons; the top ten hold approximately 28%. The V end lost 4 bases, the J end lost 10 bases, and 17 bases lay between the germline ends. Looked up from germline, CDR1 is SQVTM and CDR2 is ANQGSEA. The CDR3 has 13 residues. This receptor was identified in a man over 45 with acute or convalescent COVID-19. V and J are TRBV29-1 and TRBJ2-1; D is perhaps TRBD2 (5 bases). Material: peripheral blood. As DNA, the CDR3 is TGCAGCGTTGGGGAGCAAGTAAAAGGAGAGCAGTTCTTC. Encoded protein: CSVGEQVKGEQFF.